This entry features one T cell receptor beta chain sequence. The antigen is not known. The CDR3 has 16 residues. The trim removed 4 bases at V and 5 bases at J, leaving 13 bases unmatched. This entry belongs to a study of Graves' ophthalmopathy and Graves' hyperthyroidism. Researchers took RNA transcripts and amplified TCR beta CDR3 regions from them. RT-PCR in the first round used HTBI primers; a second-round multiplex PCR followed. Via MiXCR, TCRdb re-called the multiplex PCR reads, giving one row per CDR3 protein. This table holds hundreds of thousands of distinct CDR3 sequences, approximately 21% found once. The authors defined stable hyperthyroidism as no ophthalmopathy within 18 months of follow-up. As diagnostic evidence, clinical symptoms, serum thyroxine, TRAb, thyroid ultrasound and orbital computed tomography were relied upon. Study-level findings and limits: Blood also contained most of the expanded thyroid clonotypes above 0.001 frequency.

J is TRBJ1-2 and V is TRBV12-3 or TRBV12-4; 7 bases match TRBD1. The specimen sequenced was peripheral blood. The receptor comes from a woman in her late teens or twenties with stable Graves' hyperthyroidism. Some clones in this sample may be carry-over from other donors' samples. CDR3 bases: TGTGCCAGCAGTTCGACAGGGTTTATACCCATTTATGGCTACACCTTC. Its protein is CASSSTGFIPIYGYTF.